This is a list of T cell receptor beta chains from one sample in a study of T cell clonotyping in hematopoietic cell transplantation. Libraries were prepared by immunoSEQ multiplex PCR; TCRdb keeps only in-frame clonotypes and omits some of them. Among more than 40,000 clones, around 96% were seen once, and the ten largest hold under 0.95%. The sequencing sample was made of peripheral blood mononuclear cells. The receptor set was obtained from a young man in good health. Some clones in this sample may be carry-over from other donors' samples. Each CDR3 is given with its conserved first and last residue. Fields, in order: J gene, CDR3 length, clone size, V gene, D gene, CDR3 DNA, CDR3 protein. A D gene is named only where the DNA matches it firmly. Clone size is given for some rows only: seen once, a few or many times, or a class if the clone is expanded.

J gene: TRBJ1-2; CDR3 length: 14; clone size: -; V gene: TRBV19; D gene: -; CDR3 DNA: TGTGCCAGTAGTATAAGGGAGGATTTGTATGGCTACACCTTC; CDR3 protein: CASSIREDLYGYTF
J gene: TRBJ2-2; CDR3 length: 17; clone size: -; V gene: TRBV4-1; D gene: -; CDR3 DNA: TGCGCCAGCAGCCAAGAGAGGGGCCTAGCGTACACCGGGGAGCTGTTTTTT; CDR3 protein: CASSQERGLAYTGELFF
J gene: TRBJ1-1; CDR3 length: 13; clone size: -; V gene: TRBV6-4; D gene: -; CDR3 DNA: TGTGCCAGCAGCCTCCAGGGGAACACTGAAGCTTTCTTT; CDR3 protein: CASSLQGNTEAFF
J gene: TRBJ1-5; CDR3 length: 15; clone size: -; V gene: TRBV11-3; D gene: -; CDR3 DNA: TGTGCCAGCAGCCCGGACAGTCTGAGCAATCAGCCCCAGCATTTT; CDR3 protein: CASSPDSLSNQPQHF
J gene: TRBJ2-5; CDR3 length: 15; clone size: -; V gene: TRBV7-9; D gene: TRBD1; CDR3 DNA: TGTGCCAGCAGTTTCGGGACAGGGGTAAGAGAGACCCAGTACTTC; CDR3 protein: CASSFGTGVRETQYF
J gene: TRBJ2-1; CDR3 length: 11; clone size: -; V gene: TRBV9; D gene: -; CDR3 DNA: TGTGCCAGCAGCGACGCCGGTGAGCAGTTCTTC; CDR3 protein: CASSDAGEQFF
J gene: TRBJ1-1; CDR3 length: 14; clone size: -; V gene: TRBV19; D gene: -; CDR3 DNA: TGTGCCAGTAGTATAGGCGAAACTAACACTGAAGCTTTCTTT; CDR3 protein: CASSIGETNTEAFF
J gene: TRBJ2-5; CDR3 length: 15; clone size: -; V gene: TRBV6-1; D gene: TRBD1; CDR3 DNA: TGTGCCAGCACCAAAATCTCAGGGGGCGGGGAGACCCAGTACTTC; CDR3 protein: CASTKISGGGETQYF
J gene: TRBJ1-1; CDR3 length: 19; clone size: -; V gene: TRBV4-1; D gene: TRBD1; CDR3 DNA: TGCGCCAGCAGCCAAGATGTAGTTAGAAGGGGGCGCATGAACACTGAAGCTTTCTTT; CDR3 protein: CASSQDVVRRGRMNTEAFF
J gene: TRBJ2-1; CDR3 length: 12; clone size: few; V gene: TRBV5-1; D gene: -; CDR3 DNA: TGCGCCAGCAGCTTAGTCGACAATGAGCAGTTCTTC; CDR3 protein: CASSLVDNEQFF
J gene: TRBJ2-7; CDR3 length: 15; clone size: once; V gene: TRBV7-2; D gene: -; CDR3 DNA: TGTGCCAGCAGCTTCGACAGTAAGGGGGTCTACGAGCAGTACTTC; CDR3 protein: CASSFDSKGVYEQYF
J gene: TRBJ1-1; CDR3 length: 16; clone size: -; V gene: TRBV7-6; D gene: -; CDR3 DNA: TGTGCCAGCAGCTTAGGGGGATCGGGAGTGAACACTGAAGCTTTCTTT; CDR3 protein: CASSLGGSGVNTEAFF
J gene: TRBJ1-5; CDR3 length: 15; clone size: -; V gene: TRBV7-8; D gene: TRBD1; CDR3 DNA: TGTGCCAGCAGCGGGCGGACAGGGGGGGATCAGCCCCAGCATTTT; CDR3 protein: CASSGRTGGDQPQHF
J gene: TRBJ1-2; CDR3 length: 15; clone size: -; V gene: TRBV21-1; D gene: -; CDR3 DNA: TGTGCCAGCAGCCCCCGACGGACAGGAGTCTATGGCTACACCTTC; CDR3 protein: CASSPRRTGVYGYTF
J gene: TRBJ1-2; CDR3 length: 17; clone size: -; V gene: TRBV7-9; D gene: -; CDR3 DNA: TGTGCCAGCAGCCTTGGGATGGACAGTGTGGGGATCTATGGCTACACCTTC; CDR3 protein: CASSLGMDSVGIYGYTF
J gene: TRBJ1-2; CDR3 length: 14; clone size: -; V gene: TRBV7-9; D gene: -; CDR3 DNA: TGTGCCAGCAGCTTAATCGCAGACCTCTATGGCTACACCTTC; CDR3 protein: CASSLIADLYGYTF
J gene: TRBJ1-4; CDR3 length: 15; clone size: -; V gene: TRBV30; D gene: -; CDR3 DNA: TGTGCCTGGAGTGTAATGGGGCACAGTAATGAAAAACTGTTTTTT; CDR3 protein: CAWSVMGHSNEKLFF
J gene: TRBJ1-4; CDR3 length: 14; clone size: -; V gene: TRBV19; D gene: -; CDR3 DNA: TGTGCCAGTAGTAGCCGGGGTTACACAGAAAAACTGTTTTTT; CDR3 protein: CASSSRGYTEKLFF
J gene: TRBJ2-7; CDR3 length: 15; clone size: -; V gene: TRBV6-5; D gene: -; CDR3 DNA: TGTGCCAGCAGGCCCGTGGGCAGGGGTTACGACGAGCAGTACTTC; CDR3 protein: CASRPVGRGYDEQYF
J gene: TRBJ2-5; CDR3 length: 12; clone size: -; V gene: TRBV29-1; D gene: -; CDR3 DNA: TGCAGCGGATCCCGTAACTTCGGGACCCAGTACTTC; CDR3 protein: CSGSRNFGTQYF
J gene: TRBJ2-7; CDR3 length: 14; clone size: -; V gene: TRBV6-5; D gene: -; CDR3 DNA: TGTGCCAGCAGTCGGGAGAGGCTATCCTACGAGCAGTACTTC; CDR3 protein: CASSRERLSYEQYF
J gene: TRBJ2-3; CDR3 length: 15; clone size: -; V gene: TRBV9; D gene: -; CDR3 DNA: TGTGCCAGCAGCGTAGGTTCTCTAGCAACAGATACGCAGTATTTT; CDR3 protein: CASSVGSLATDTQYF
J gene: TRBJ2-1; CDR3 length: 17; clone size: -; V gene: TRBV5-4; D gene: -; CDR3 DNA: TGTGCCAGCAGCTTGGCCGGAGGGGGGGGGCTCTACAATGAGCAGTTCTTC; CDR3 protein: CASSLAGGGGLYNEQFF
J gene: TRBJ2-2; CDR3 length: 13; clone size: -; V gene: TRBV29-1; D gene: -; CDR3 DNA: TGCAGCGGGACTCGGGGGAACACCGGGGAGCTGTTTTTT; CDR3 protein: CSGTRGNTGELFF
J gene: TRBJ1-5; CDR3 length: 14; clone size: once; V gene: TRBV4-1; D gene: -; CDR3 DNA: TGCGCCAGCAGCCAAGTAATGAGCAATCAGCCCCAGCATTTT; CDR3 protein: CASSQVMSNQPQHF
J gene: TRBJ1-2; CDR3 length: 14; clone size: -; V gene: TRBV12-5; D gene: -; CDR3 DNA: TGTGCTAGTGGTTTGCCACATCGGACAGATGGCTACACCTTC; CDR3 protein: CASGLPHRTDGYTF
J gene: TRBJ1-1; CDR3 length: 14; clone size: -; V gene: TRBV5-8; D gene: -; CDR3 DNA: TGTGCCAGCAGCTGGTCGACGACGGAGGTTGAAGCTTTCTTT; CDR3 protein: CASSWSTTEVEAFF
J gene: TRBJ1-4; CDR3 length: 13; clone size: -; V gene: TRBV10-1; D gene: -; CDR3 DNA: TGCGCCAGCAGTGAGTCGCTGAGGGAAAAACTGTTTTTT; CDR3 protein: CASSESLREKLFF
J gene: TRBJ2-7; CDR3 length: 12; clone size: -; V gene: TRBV11-2; D gene: -; CDR3 DNA: TGTGCCAGCAGCTTAGAGGTCCACGAGCAGTACTTC; CDR3 protein: CASSLEVHEQYF
J gene: TRBJ1-2; CDR3 length: 15; clone size: -; V gene: TRBV4-3; D gene: -; CDR3 DNA: TGCGCCAGCAGCCAAGACTTAAGTTCCCGGGGCGGCTACACCTTC; CDR3 protein: CASSQDLSSRGGYTF
J gene: TRBJ2-7; CDR3 length: 16; clone size: -; V gene: TRBV4-1; D gene: TRBD2; CDR3 DNA: TGCGCCAGCAGCCAAGATATGAGCGGGAGGGCCTACGAGCAGTACTTC; CDR3 protein: CASSQDMSGRAYEQYF
J gene: TRBJ1-1; CDR3 length: 13; clone size: -; V gene: TRBV2; D gene: -; CDR3 DNA: TGTGCCAGCAGGCTGACAGGGAACACTGAAGCTTTCTTT; CDR3 protein: CASRLTGNTEAFF
J gene: TRBJ1-2; CDR3 length: 13; clone size: -; V gene: TRBV2; D gene: -; CDR3 DNA: TGTGCCAGCAAAAACAGCCATAACTATGGCTACACCTTC; CDR3 protein: CASKNSHNYGYTF
J gene: TRBJ1-2; CDR3 length: 13; clone size: -; V gene: TRBV7-9; D gene: -; CDR3 DNA: TGTGCCAGCAGCCCCGGGACCTTGGGAGGCTACACCTTC; CDR3 protein: CASSPGTLGGYTF
J gene: TRBJ1-1; CDR3 length: 15; clone size: -; V gene: TRBV19; D gene: TRBD1; CDR3 DNA: TGTGCCAGTAACGAGGCCGGGACAGTGAACACTGAAGCTTTCTTT; CDR3 protein: CASNEAGTVNTEAFF
J gene: TRBJ2-2; CDR3 length: 11; clone size: -; V gene: TRBV9; D gene: -; CDR3 DNA: TGTGCCAGCAGCGAAGCCGGGGAGCTGTTTTTT; CDR3 protein: CASSEAGELFF
J gene: TRBJ1-2; CDR3 length: 15; clone size: -; V gene: TRBV18; D gene: TRBD1; CDR3 DNA: TGTGCCAGCTCACCTGAGACAGGGGCCTACTATGGCTACACCTTC; CDR3 protein: CASSPETGAYYGYTF
J gene: TRBJ1-6; CDR3 length: 16; clone size: -; V gene: TRBV14; D gene: -; CDR3 DNA: TGTGCCAGCAGCCCCCGGGGCCCGTGGGGGTATTCACCCCTCCACTTT; CDR3 protein: CASSPRGPWGYSPLHF
J gene: TRBJ2-5; CDR3 length: 15; clone size: -; V gene: TRBV19; D gene: -; CDR3 DNA: TGTGCCAGTAGTATCGGAACCAAGAGGGCAGAGACCCAGTACTTC; CDR3 protein: CASSIGTKRAETQYF
J gene: TRBJ1-2; CDR3 length: 11; clone size: -; V gene: TRBV19; D gene: -; CDR3 DNA: TGTGCCAGTAGTAGCAGGGACGGCTACACCTTC; CDR3 protein: CASSSRDGYTF
J gene: TRBJ2-5; CDR3 length: 11; clone size: -; V gene: TRBV20-1; D gene: -; CDR3 DNA: TGCAGTGCCGACCATCAAGAGACCCAGTACTTC; CDR3 protein: CSADHQETQYF
J gene: TRBJ1-2; CDR3 length: 16; clone size: -; V gene: TRBV5-5; D gene: -; CDR3 DNA: TGTGCCAGCAGCTTGGGTTATGGGGGCAGAGACTATGGCTACACCTTC; CDR3 protein: CASSLGYGGRDYGYTF
J gene: TRBJ2-5; CDR3 length: 14; clone size: -; V gene: TRBV4-3; D gene: -; CDR3 DNA: TGCGCCAGCAGCCAATCTGGGACTGTTGGGACCCAGTACTTC; CDR3 protein: CASSQSGTVGTQYF
J gene: TRBJ1-1; CDR3 length: 13; clone size: -; V gene: TRBV6-5; D gene: TRBD1; CDR3 DNA: TGTGCCAGCAGTCTGGGACAGTACACTGAAGCTTTCTTT; CDR3 protein: CASSLGQYTEAFF
J gene: TRBJ2-1; CDR3 length: 14; clone size: -; V gene: TRBV11-2; D gene: -; CDR3 DNA: TGTGCCAGCAGCTTAGGCACAGTCGGCACAAGCAAGTTCTTC; CDR3 protein: CASSLGTVGTSKFF
J gene: TRBJ1-4; CDR3 length: 14; clone size: -; V gene: TRBV5-1; D gene: -; CDR3 DNA: TGCGCCAGCAGCTTGGCCGGGCCCAGCGAAAAACTGTTTTTT; CDR3 protein: CASSLAGPSEKLFF
J gene: TRBJ1-5; CDR3 length: 15; clone size: -; V gene: TRBV4-3; D gene: TRBD1; CDR3 DNA: TGCGCCAGCAGCCCCGGGACAGTTAGCAATCAGCCCCAGCATTTT; CDR3 protein: CASSPGTVSNQPQHF
J gene: TRBJ2-7; CDR3 length: 13; clone size: -; V gene: TRBV25-1; D gene: TRBD2; CDR3 DNA: TGTGCCAGCAGTGAGCGGGGGGACTCCGAGCAGTACTTC; CDR3 protein: CASSERGDSEQYF
J gene: TRBJ1-5; CDR3 length: 15; clone size: once; V gene: TRBV4-1; D gene: -; CDR3 DNA: TGCGCCAGCAGCCAAGGAGTAAGGGAAGATCAGCCCCAGCATTTT; CDR3 protein: CASSQGVREDQPQHF
J gene: TRBJ2-6; CDR3 length: 13; clone size: -; V gene: TRBV30; D gene: -; CDR3 DNA: TGTGCCTGGAGTGTATACGGGGCCAACGTCCTGACTTTC; CDR3 protein: CAWSVYGANVLTF
J gene: TRBJ1-2; CDR3 length: 15; clone size: -; V gene: TRBV4-3; D gene: -; CDR3 DNA: TGCGCCAGCAGCCAAGAGATGGGGAGGGGCTATGGCTACACCTTC; CDR3 protein: CASSQEMGRGYGYTF
J gene: TRBJ1-1; CDR3 length: 15; clone size: -; V gene: TRBV6-6; D gene: TRBD1; CDR3 DNA: TGTGCCAGCAGGGAACGGTCGTCAGGGGGCACTGAAGCTTTCTTT; CDR3 protein: CASRERSSGGTEAFF